The TCR beta chain under discussion was sequenced for a study of blood T cell repertoires in COVID-19. Across the whole study: Sites across the United States, Italy and Spain contributed samples from acute and convalescent COVID-19. PBMCs, B-cell-depleted T cells, or T cells provided the cDNA or gDNA that made up the material.

Authors' analysis steps: Amplification from reference gene primers served as the basis for estimated nucleated cell counts. Profiled with immunoSEQ multiplex PCR; TCRdb holds only in-frame clones, not every one. V, J and clone size derive from that table, while D and trimming were established from the DNA sequence. The data show about 180,000 clones, about 88% seen once. The CDR3 runs to 15 residues. V lost 8 bases to trimming and J lost 5 bases; unmatched junction nucleotides: 9. Germline CDR1 MDHEN, CDR2 SYDVKM. The sequenced sample consisted of peripheral blood. V gene TRBV28 combines with J gene TRBJ2-3; 11 nucleotides agree with TRBD2. The receptor comes from a woman aged 30 to 39 with active or convalescent COVID-19. The CDR3 DNA sequence: TGTGCCAGCGGCCAGACTAGCGGGAACTTAGATACGCAGTATTTT. It specifies CASGQTSGNLDTQYF.